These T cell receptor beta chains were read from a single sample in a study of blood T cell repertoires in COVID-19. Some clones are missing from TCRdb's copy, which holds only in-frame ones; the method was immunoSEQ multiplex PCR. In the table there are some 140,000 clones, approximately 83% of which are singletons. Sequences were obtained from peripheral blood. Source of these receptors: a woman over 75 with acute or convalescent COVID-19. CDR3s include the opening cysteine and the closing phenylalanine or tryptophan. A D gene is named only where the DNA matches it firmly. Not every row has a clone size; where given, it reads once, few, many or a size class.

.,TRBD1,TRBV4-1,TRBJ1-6,TGCGCCAGCAGCCCGGACAGGGCTAATTCACCCCTCCACTTT,CASSPDRANSPLHF
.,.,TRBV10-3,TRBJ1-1,TGTGCCATCAGTGCCCGGACAACGAACACTGAAGCTTTCTTT,CAISARTTNTEAFF
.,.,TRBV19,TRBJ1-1,TGTGCCAGTAGCCCCGGACAGCTGAACACTGAAGCTTTCTTT,CASSPGQLNTEAFF
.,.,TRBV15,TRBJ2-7,TGTGCCACCAGCAGCAACTCGGGGTACGAGCAGTACTTC,CATSSNSGYEQYF
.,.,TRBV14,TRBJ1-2,TGTGCCAGCAGCCTTAATCGGCGGGACTATGGCTACACCTTC,CASSLNRRDYGYTF
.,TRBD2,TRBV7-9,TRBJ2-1,TGTGCCAGCAGCTTTAGCGGGGCCTCCTACAATGAGCAGTTCTTC,CASSFSGASYNEQFF
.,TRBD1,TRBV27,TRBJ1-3,TGTGCCAGCAGTTCGGACAGGGCCGGAAACACCATATATTTT,CASSSDRAGNTIYF
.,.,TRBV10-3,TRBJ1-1,TGTGCCATCAGTAACACACAGGCTGAAGCTTTCTTT,CAISNTQAEAFF
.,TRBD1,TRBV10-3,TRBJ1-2,TGTGCCATCACTACCACCGCGACAGGGGGTAATGGCTACACCTTC,CAITTTATGGNGYTF
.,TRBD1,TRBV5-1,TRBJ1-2,TGCGCCAGCAGCTTTGACAGGGGGCCGTACTATGGCTACACCTTC,CASSFDRGPYYGYTF
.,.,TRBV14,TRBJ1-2,TGTGCCAGCAGCCAAGTAGGGGGTACCCGCCCTGGCTACACCTTC,CASSQVGGTRPGYTF
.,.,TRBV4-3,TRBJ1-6,TGCGCCAGCAGCCAAGATTTTGGACAGAGCCTACGATCACCCCTCCACTTT,CASSQDFGQSLRSPLHF
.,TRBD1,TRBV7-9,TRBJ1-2,TGTGCCAGCATGTCGGAGAAGCGGCAGGGGGCTAACTATGGCTACACCTTC,CASMSEKRQGANYGYTF
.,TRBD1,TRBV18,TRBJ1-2,TGTGCCAGCTCACCAACGGGACAGGGACGCTATGGCTACACCTTC,CASSPTGQGRYGYTF
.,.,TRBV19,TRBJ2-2,TGTGCCAGTAGTATTCTCGGGGGGAACACCGGGGAGCTGTTTTTT,CASSILGGNTGELFF
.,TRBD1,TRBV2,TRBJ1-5,TGTGCCAGCAGTCGGACAGGGGGCAATCAGCCCCAGCATTTT,CASSRTGGNQPQHF
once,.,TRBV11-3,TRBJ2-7,TGTGCCAGCAGCTCTTTGTCGGGCGAGCAGTACTTC,CASSSLSGEQYF
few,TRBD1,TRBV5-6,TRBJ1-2,TGTGCCAGCAACCCCACAGGGGGCTACTATGGCTACACCTTC,CASNPTGGYYGYTF
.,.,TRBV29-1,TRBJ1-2,TGCAGCGTTGAAGAAATAGCATTTTATGGCTACACCTTC,CSVEEIAFYGYTF
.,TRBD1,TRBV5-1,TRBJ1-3,TGCGCCAGCAGCGCAGGGGGTTTCTCTGGAAACACCATATATTTT,CASSAGGFSGNTIYF
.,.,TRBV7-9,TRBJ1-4,TGTGCCAGCAGCCAAACTTCGACAGAGAAACTGTTTTTT,CASSQTSTEKLFF
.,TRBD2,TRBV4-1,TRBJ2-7,TGCGCCAGCAGCCAAGGGCATTGGCGGGGGGGCCGTAGCACTGCCGAGCAGTACTTC,CASSQGHWRGGRSTAEQYF
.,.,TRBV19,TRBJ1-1,TGTGCCAGTAGCACAGGGTTGGACAGCACTGAAGCTTTCTTT,CASSTGLDSTEAFF
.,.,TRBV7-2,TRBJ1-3,TGTGCCAGCAGCTCTCCGACTGCTCGCTCTGGAAACACCATATATTTT,CASSSPTARSGNTIYF
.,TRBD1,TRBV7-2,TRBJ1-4,TGTGCCAGCAGCTTAACCAGGGGGCGCGGAAAACTGTTTTTT,CASSLTRGRGKLFF
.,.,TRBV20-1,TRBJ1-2,TGCAGTGCTAGTCGGGACTCCCAGAGGGGTGGCTACACCTTC,CSASRDSQRGGYTF
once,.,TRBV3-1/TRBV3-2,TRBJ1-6,TGTGCCAGCAGCCGGGGCAGTTCACCCCTCCACTTT,CASSRGSSPLHF
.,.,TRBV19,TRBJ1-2,TGTGCCAGTAGTATAGGGAGCATCTATGGCTACACCTTC,CASSIGSIYGYTF
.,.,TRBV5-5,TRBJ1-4,TGTGCCAGCAGCTTCCCCGGGGTACGCGCTAATGAAAAACTGTTTTTT,CASSFPGVRANEKLFF
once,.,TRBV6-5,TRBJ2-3,TGTGCCAGCAGTTTGAGGGTTAGCACAGATACGCAGTATTTT,CASSLRVSTDTQYF
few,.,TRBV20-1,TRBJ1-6,TGCAGTGCTAGACTTCCACCCCTCCACTTT,CSARLPPLHF
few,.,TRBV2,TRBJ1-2,TGTGCCAGCCAGACGGGGGTGGATGGCTACACCTTC,CASQTGVDGYTF
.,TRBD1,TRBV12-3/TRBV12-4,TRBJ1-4,TGTGCCAGCAGTTGGGACAGGAGCCGACTGTTTTTT,CASSWDRSRLFF
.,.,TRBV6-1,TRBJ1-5,TGTGCCAGCAGTGAAGAGGAGGTGCGGCCCTTCAATCAGCCCCAGCATTTT,CASSEEEVRPFNQPQHF
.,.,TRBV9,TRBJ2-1,TGTGCCAGCAGCGTTGGGTCTAGCCAGAATGAGCAGTTCTTC,CASSVGSSQNEQFF
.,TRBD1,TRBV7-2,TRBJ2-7,TGTGCCAGCAGCTTCCCGGGACAGGGTACCTACGAGCAGTACTTC,CASSFPGQGTYEQYF
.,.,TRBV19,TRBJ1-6,TGTGCCAGTAGTATGGACAGAACAGACAAGAATTCACCCCTCCACTTT,CASSMDRTDKNSPLHF
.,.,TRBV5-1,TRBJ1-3,TGCGCCAGCAGCCTGGGAGGGAACTCTGGAAACACCATATATTTT,CASSLGGNSGNTIYF
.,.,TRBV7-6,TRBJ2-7,TGTGCCAGCAGCCCAACCCGACTGCGCGGAGCCTACGAGCAGTACTTC,CASSPTRLRGAYEQYF
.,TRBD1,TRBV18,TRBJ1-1,TGTGCCAGCTCACCACCGTTGGGACAGGGGGTGAACACTGAAGCTTTCTTT,CASSPPLGQGVNTEAFF
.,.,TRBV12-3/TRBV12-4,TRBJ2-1,TGTGCCAGCAGCCTGACTTACAATGAGCAGTTCTTC,CASSLTYNEQFF
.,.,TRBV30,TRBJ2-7,TGTGCCTGGAGTAGGAGGTACGAGCAGTACTTC,CAWSRRYEQYF
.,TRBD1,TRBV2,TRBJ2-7,TGTGCCAGCAGTAGACAGGGGGTGGACGAGCAGTACTTC,CASSRQGVDEQYF
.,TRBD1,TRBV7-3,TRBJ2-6,TGTGCCAGCAGCTTAGGGACAGGGTCCCGTTTGTCTGGGGCCAACGTCCTGACTTTC,CASSLGTGSRLSGANVLTF
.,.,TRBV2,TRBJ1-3,TGTGCCAGCAGCGCAGGGGCCGGAAACACCATATATTTT,CASSAGAGNTIYF
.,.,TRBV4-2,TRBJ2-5,TGTGCCAGCAGCCAAGATCTCGGGACACCCACCCGGGTGTGGACCCAGTACTTC,CASSQDLGTPTRVWTQYF
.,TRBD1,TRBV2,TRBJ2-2,TGTGCCAGCAGGGGACAGGGGGCGAGGGGCGGGGAGCTGTTTTTT,CASRGQGARGGELFF